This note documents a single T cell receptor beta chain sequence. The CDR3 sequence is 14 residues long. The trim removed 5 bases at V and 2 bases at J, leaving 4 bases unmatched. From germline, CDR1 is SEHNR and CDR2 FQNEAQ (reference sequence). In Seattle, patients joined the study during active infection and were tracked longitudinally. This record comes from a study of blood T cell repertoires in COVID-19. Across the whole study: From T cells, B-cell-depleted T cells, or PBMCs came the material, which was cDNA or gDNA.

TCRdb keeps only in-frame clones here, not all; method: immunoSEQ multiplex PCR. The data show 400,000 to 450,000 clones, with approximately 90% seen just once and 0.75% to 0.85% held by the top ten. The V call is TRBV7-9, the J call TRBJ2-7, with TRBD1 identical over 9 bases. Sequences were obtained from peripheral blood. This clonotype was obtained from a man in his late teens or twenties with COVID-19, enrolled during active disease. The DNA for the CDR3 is TGTGCCAGCAGCATTGGACAGGGGCCCTACGAGCAGTACTTC. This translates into CASSIGQGPYEQYF.